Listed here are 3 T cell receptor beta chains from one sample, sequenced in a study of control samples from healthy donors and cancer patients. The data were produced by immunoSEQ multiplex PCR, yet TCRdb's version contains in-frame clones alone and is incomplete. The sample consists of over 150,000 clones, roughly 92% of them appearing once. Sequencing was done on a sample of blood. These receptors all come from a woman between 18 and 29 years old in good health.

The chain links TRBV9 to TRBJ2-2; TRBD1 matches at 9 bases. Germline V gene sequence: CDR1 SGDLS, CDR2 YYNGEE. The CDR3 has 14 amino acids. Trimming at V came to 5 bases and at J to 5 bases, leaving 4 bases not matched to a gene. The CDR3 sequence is CASRSGQGTGELFF. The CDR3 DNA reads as TGTGCCAGCAGGTCGGGACAGGGAACCGGGGAGCTGTTTTTT.

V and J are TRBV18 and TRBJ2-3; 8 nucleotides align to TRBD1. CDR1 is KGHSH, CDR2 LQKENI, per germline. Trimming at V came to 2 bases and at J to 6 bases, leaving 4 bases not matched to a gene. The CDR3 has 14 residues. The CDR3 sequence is CASSPRTGWDTQYF. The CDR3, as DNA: TGTGCCAGCTCACCAAGGACAGGGTGGGATACGCAGTATTTT.

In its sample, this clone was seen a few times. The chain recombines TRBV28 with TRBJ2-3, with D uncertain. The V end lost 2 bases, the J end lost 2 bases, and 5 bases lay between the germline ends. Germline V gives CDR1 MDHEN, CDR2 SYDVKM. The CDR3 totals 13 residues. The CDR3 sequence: CASSLDDTDTQYF. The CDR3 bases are TGTGCCAGCAGTTTAGATGACACAGATACGCAGTATTTT.